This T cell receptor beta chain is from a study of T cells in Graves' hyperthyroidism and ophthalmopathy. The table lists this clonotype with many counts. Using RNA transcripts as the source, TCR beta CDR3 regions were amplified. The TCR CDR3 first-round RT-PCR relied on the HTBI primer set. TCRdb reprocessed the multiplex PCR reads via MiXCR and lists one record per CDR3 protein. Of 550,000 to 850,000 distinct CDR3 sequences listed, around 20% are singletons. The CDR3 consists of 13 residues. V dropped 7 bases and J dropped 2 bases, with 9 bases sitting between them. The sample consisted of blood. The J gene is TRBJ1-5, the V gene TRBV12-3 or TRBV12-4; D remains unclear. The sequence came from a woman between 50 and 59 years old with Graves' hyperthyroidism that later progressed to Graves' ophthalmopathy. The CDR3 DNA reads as TGTGCCAGCACTCAAGAGGGCAATCAGCCCCAGCATTTT. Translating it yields CASTQEGNQPQHF.